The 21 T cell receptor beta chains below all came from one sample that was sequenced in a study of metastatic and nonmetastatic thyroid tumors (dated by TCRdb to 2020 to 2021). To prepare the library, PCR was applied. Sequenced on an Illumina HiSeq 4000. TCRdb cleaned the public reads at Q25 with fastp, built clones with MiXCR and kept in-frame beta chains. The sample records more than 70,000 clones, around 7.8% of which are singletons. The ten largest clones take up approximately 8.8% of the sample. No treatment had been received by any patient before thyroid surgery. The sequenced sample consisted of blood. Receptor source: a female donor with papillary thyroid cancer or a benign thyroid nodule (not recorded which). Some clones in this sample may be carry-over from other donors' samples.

CDR3 amino acids: CSARDYGALNQPQHF. CDR3 nucleotide sequence: TGCAGTGCTAGAGATTACGGGGCGCTCAATCAGCCCCAGCATTTT. V usage is TRBV20-1 and J usage is TRBJ1-5, with D tentatively TRBD1 (5 bases). The CDR3 has 15 amino acids. Germline lookup yields CDR1 DFQATT and CDR2 SNEGSKA (reference sequence). Trimming cost V 0 bases and J 3 bases, with 12 bases left between them.

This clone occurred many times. The CDR3 reads CASSLDRLLSGANVLTF. The CDR3 nucleotides read TGCGCCAGCAGCTTGGACAGACTCCTCTCTGGGGCCAACGTCCTGACTTTC. J is TRBJ2-6 and V is TRBV5-1; D gene uncertain. Trimming stripped 0 bases from V and 0 bases from J, with 10 bases between. The CDR3 runs 17 residues. In germline, CDR1 is SGHRS, CDR2 YFSETQ.

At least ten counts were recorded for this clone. In nucleotides, the CDR3 is TGCAGCGTGAGACAGGGGGCTAGCTATGGCTACACCTTC. It codes for CSVRQGASYGYTF. V usage is TRBV29-1 and J usage is TRBJ1-2; TRBD1 agrees at 10 bases. Unmatched junction bases numbered 5, after V lost 6 bases and J lost 4 bases. The CDR3 length is 13 residues. The germline gives CDR1 SQVTM, CDR2 ANQGSEA. The complete variable domain, with remaining parts taken from reference TRBV29-1 and TRBJ1-2, reads SAVISQKPSRDICQRGTSLTIQCQVDSQVTMMFWYRQQPGQSLTLIATANQGSEATYESGFVIDKFPISRPNLTFSTLTVSNMSPEDSSIYLCSVRQGASYGYTFGSGTRLTVV.

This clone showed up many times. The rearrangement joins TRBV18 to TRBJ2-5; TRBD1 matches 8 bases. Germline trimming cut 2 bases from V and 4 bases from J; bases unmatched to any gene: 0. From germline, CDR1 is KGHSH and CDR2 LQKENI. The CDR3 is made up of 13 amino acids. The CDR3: CASSPGQGETQYF. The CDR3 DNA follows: TGTGCCAGCTCACCAGGACAGGGAGAGACCCAGTACTTC. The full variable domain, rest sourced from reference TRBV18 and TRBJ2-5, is NAGVMQNPRHLVRRRGQEARLRCSPMKGHSHVYWYRQLPEEGLKFMVYLQKENIIDESGMPKERFSAEFPKEGPSILRIQQVVRGDSAAYFCASSPGQGETQYFGPGTRLLVL.

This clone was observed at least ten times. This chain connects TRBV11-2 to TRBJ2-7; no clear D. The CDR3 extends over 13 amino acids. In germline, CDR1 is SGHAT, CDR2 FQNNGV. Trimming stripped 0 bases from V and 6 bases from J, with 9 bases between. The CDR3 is CASSLERRTEQYF. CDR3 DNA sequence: TGTGCCAGCAGCTTAGAACGTCGTACCGAGCAGTACTTC.

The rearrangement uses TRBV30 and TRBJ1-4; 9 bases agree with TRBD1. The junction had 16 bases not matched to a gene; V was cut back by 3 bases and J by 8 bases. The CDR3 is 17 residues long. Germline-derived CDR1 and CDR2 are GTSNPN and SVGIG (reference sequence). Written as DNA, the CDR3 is TGTGCCTGGAGACCTACGAGGGGGGACAGGGAGAGCGAAAAACTGTTTTTT. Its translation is CAWRPTRGDRESEKLFF. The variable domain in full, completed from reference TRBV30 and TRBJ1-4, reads SQTIHQWPATLVQPVGSPLSLECTVEGTSNPNLYWYRQAAGRGLQLLFYSVGIGQISSEVPQNLSASRPQDRQFILSSKKLLLSDSGFYLCAWRPTRGDRESEKLFFGSGTQLSVL.

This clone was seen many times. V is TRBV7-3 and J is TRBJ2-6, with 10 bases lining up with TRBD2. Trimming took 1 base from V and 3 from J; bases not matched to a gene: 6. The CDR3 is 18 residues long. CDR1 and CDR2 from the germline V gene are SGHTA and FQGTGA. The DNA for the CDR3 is TGTGCCAGCAGCTTAAAGCGAGCGGGGGGGCGTGGGGCCAACGTCCTGACTTTC. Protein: CASSLKRAGGRGANVLTF.

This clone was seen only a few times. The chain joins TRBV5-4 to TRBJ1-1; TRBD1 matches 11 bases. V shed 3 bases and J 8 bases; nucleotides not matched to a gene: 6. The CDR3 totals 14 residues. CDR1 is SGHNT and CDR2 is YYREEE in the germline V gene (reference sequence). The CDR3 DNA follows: TGTGCCAGCAGCTGGGGACAGGGGGGATACGAAGCTTTCTTT. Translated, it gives CASSWGQGGYEAFF.

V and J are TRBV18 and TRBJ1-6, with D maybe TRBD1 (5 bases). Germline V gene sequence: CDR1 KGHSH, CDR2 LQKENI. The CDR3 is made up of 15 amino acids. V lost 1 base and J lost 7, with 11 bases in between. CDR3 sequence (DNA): TGTGCCAGCTCACCACTCACGGGGGTAAATTCACCCCTCCACTTT. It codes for CASSPLTGVNSPLHF.

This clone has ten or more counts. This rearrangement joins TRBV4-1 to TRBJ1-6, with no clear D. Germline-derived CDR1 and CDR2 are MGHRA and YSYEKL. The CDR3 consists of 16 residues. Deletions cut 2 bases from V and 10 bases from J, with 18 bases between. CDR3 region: CASSQSPGRIGSPLHF. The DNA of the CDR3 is TGCGCCAGCAGCCAATCCCCCGGGCGAATCGGATCACCCCTCCACTTT.

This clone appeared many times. This CDR3 is CASSPRALGFNTEAFF. CDR3 coding DNA: TGTGCCAGCAGCCCGCGGGCCCTGGGGTTCAACACTGAAGCTTTCTTT. This chain joins TRBV6-1 and TRBJ1-1; D remains ambiguous. Germline V gene sequence: CDR1 MNHNS, CDR2 SASEGT. Trimming removed 6 bases from V and 2 bases from J, with 19 bases in between. This CDR3 contains 16 residues.

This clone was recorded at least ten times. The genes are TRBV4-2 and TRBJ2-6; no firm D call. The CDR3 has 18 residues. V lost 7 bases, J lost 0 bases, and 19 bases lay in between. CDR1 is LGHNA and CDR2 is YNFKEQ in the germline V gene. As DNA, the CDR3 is TGTGCCAGCACCCCCTCCGGCCGCGAATACTCTGGGGCCAACGTCCTGACTTTC. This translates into CASTPSGREYSGANVLTF.

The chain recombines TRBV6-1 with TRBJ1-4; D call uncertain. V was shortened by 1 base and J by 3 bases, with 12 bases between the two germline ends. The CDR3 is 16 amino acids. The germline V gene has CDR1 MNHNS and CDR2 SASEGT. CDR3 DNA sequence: TGTGCCAGCAGTGAAGGGAGTTGGAGGGCTAATGAAAAACTGTTTTTT. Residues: CASSEGSWRANEKLFF.

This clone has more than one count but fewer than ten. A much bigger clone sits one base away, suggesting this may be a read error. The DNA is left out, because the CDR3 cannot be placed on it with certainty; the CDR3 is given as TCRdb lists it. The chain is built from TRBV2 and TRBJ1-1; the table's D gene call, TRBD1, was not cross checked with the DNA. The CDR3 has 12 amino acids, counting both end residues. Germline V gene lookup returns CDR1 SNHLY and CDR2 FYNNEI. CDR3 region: CASVGDGSGSFF.

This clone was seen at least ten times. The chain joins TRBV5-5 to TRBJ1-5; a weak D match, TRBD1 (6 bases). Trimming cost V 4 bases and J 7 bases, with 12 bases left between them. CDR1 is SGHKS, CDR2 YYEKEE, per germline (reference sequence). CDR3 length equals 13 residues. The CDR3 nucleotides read TGTGCCAGCAGCGAAACAGGGACCCAGCCCCAGCATTTT. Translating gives CASSETGTQPQHF. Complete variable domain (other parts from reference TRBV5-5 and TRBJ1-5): DAGVTQSPTHLIKTRGQQVTLRCSPISGHKSVSWYQQVLGQGPQFIFQYYEKEERGRGNFPDRFSARQFPNYSSELNVNALLLGDSALYLCASSETGTQPQHFGDGTRLSIL.

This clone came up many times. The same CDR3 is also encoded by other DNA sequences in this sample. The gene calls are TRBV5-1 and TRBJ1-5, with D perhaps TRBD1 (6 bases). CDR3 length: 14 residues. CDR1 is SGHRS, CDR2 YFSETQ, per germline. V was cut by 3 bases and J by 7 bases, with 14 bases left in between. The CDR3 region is CASSSGTGGQPQHF. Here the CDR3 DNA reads TGCGCCAGCAGCTCCGGGACCGGGGGCCAGCCCCAGCATTTT.

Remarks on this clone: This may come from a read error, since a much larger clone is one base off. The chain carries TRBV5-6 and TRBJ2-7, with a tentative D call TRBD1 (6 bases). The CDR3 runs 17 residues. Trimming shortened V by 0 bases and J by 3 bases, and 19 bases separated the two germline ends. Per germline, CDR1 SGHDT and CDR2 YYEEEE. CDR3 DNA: TGTGCCAGCAGCTTGGTGATTATGGGGACACCTCGCTACGAGCAGTACTTC. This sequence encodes CASSLVIMGTPRYEQYF.

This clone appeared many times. The CDR3 region is CASSGLAEQFF. The DNA for the CDR3 is TGTGCCAGCAGTGGGTTGGCTGAGCAGTTCTTC. V is TRBV12-3 or TRBV12-4 and J is TRBJ2-1, with no clear D. The CDR3 has 11 residues. Trimming removed 5 bases at V and 9 bases at J, with 8 bases between.

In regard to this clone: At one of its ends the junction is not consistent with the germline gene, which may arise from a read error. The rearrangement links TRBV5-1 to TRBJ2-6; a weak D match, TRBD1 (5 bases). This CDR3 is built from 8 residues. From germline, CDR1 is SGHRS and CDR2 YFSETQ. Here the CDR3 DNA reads TGTGCCAGCAGCTTAAGGGGTTTC. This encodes CASSLRGF.

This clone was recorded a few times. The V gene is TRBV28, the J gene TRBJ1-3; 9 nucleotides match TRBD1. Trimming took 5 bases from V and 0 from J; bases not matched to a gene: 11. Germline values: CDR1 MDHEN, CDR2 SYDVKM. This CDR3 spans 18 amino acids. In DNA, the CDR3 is TGTGCCAGCAGTCCGACAGGGGGTAGCGATTTCTCTGGAAACACCATATATTTT. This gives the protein CASSPTGGSDFSGNTIYF. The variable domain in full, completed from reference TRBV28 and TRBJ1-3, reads DVKVTQSSRYLVKRTGEKVFLECVQDMDHENMFWYRQDPGLGLRLIYFSYDVKMKEKGDIPEGYSVSREKKERFSLILESASTNQTSMYLCASSPTGGSDFSGNTIYFGEGSWLTVV.

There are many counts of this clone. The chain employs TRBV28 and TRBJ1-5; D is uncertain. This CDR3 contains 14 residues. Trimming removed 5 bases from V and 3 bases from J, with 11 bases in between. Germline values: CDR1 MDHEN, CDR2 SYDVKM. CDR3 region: CASSGQTHNQPQHF. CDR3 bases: TGTGCCAGCAGTGGGCAGACCCACAATCAGCCCCAGCATTTT. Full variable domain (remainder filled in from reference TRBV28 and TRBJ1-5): DVKVTQSSRYLVKRTGEKVFLECVQDMDHENMFWYRQDPGLGLRLIYFSYDVKMKEKGDIPEGYSVSREKKERFSLILESASTNQTSMYLCASSGQTHNQPQHFGDGTRLSIL.